The 19 T cell receptor beta chains below come from one sample, sequenced in a study of shared clonotypes between healthy human individuals. Profiled with immunoSEQ multiplex PCR; TCRdb holds only in-frame clones, not every one. The sample has approximately 500,000 clones; 90% to 97% are singletons. Sequenced sample: naive CD4+ T cells sorted from blood. The subset here: CD45RA+ positively selected. Receptors originate from a woman aged 25 to 39 in good health.

The chain links TRBV10-3 to TRBJ1-2, with D uncertain. Germline assignment: CDR1 ENHRY and CDR2 SYGVKD. CDR3 size: 13 residues. The V and J ends lost 0 bases and 7 bases respectively, with 9 bases between them. CDR3 sequence: CAISESVGSGYTF. The CDR3 bases are TGTGCCATCAGTGAGTCTGTAGGCTCTGGCTACACCTTC.

Points on this clone: The same CDR3 is also encoded by other DNA sequences in this sample. The CDR3 loop is CASSPGPNYGYTF. Here the CDR3 DNA reads TGTGCCAGCTCCCCTGGGCCAAACTATGGCTACACCTTC. The chain carries TRBV2 and TRBJ1-2, with D hard to call. CDR1 is SNHLY and CDR2 is FYNNEI in the germline V gene. This CDR3 is built from 13 residues. Between the trimmed V and J ends, which lost 8 bases and 2 bases, there was a span of 12 bases. The complete variable domain, with remaining parts taken from reference TRBV2 and TRBJ1-2, reads EPEVTQTPSHQVTQMGQEVILRCVPISNHLYFYWYRQILGQKVEFLVSFYNNEISEKSEIFDDQFSVERPDGSNFTLKIRSTKLEDSAMYFCASSPGPNYGYTFGSGTRLTVV.

V usage is TRBV19 and J usage is TRBJ1-5; 12 nucleotides agree with TRBD1. Germline V lookup: CDR1 LNHDA, CDR2 SQIVND (reference sequence). J was trimmed by 8 bases and V by 4 bases; bases with no gene match: 3. This CDR3 spans 14 amino acids. CDR3 amino acids: CASSKGQGAEPQHF. As DNA, the CDR3 is TGTGCCAGTAGTAAGGGACAGGGGGCCGAGCCCCAGCATTTT.

The J gene is TRBJ2-7, the V gene TRBV18; 10 positions agree with TRBD2. With 3 bases clipped from V and 5 bases from J, the junction kept 4 bases outside the gene matches. This CDR3 region has 14 residues. Per the germline V gene, CDR1 is KGHSH and CDR2 is LQKENI. In DNA, the CDR3 is TGTGCCAGCTCACCCCTAGCGGGAGACCACGAGCAGTACTTC. Amino acid sequence: CASSPLAGDHEQYF.

This sequence joins TRBV7-9 and TRBJ2-1; 9 bases align to TRBD2. This CDR3 comprises 18 residues. V lost 6 bases to trimming and J lost 4 bases; unmatched junction nucleotides: 16. Germline CDR1 reads SEHNR; CDR2 reads FQNEAQ (reference sequence). The CDR3: CASSPLISSGTFYNEQFF. DNA of the CDR3: TGTGCCAGCAGTCCTCTTATCTCTAGCGGGACATTTTACAATGAGCAGTTCTTC.

The V gene is TRBV30, the J gene TRBJ1-4; tentatively, D is TRBD1 (5 bases). The germline V gene encodes CDR1 GTSNPN and CDR2 SVGIG (reference sequence). This CDR3 is built from 14 residues. The V end was cut by 0 bases, the J end by 7 bases, with 12 bases between. DNA of the CDR3: TGTGCCTGGAGTGTGAGGACTAGGGGTGAAAAACTGTTTTTT. Translation gives CAWSVRTRGEKLFF.

The chain combines TRBV19 with TRBJ2-7, with D perhaps assigned TRBD1 or TRBD2 (5 bases each). CDR3 length equals 14 residues. Germline V gives CDR1 LNHDA, CDR2 SQIVND (reference sequence). V was shortened by 7 bases and J by 2 bases, with 15 bases between the two germline ends. In DNA form, the CDR3 reads TGTGCCAGTACCCGTGGGGACGGGACCTACGAGCAGTACTTC. Its translation: CASTRGDGTYEQYF.

The chain couples TRBV2 to TRBJ2-7, with 10 bases identical to TRBD2. The CDR3 is 15 residues long. The germline V gene has CDR1 SNHLY and CDR2 FYNNEI. V lost 3 bases and J lost 7; bases outside the gene matches: 9. The CDR3 DNA follows: TGTGCCAGCAGTGACCGGCTAGCGGGAGTAAAAGAGCAGTACTTC. Its translation is CASSDRLAGVKEQYF.

V usage is TRBV9 and J usage is TRBJ2-1; TRBD2 is a possible D gene (7 bases). Trimming removed 4 bases at V and 0 bases at J, with 17 bases between. The CDR3 loop spans 17 amino acids. Germline loops: CDR1 SGDLS, CDR2 YYNGEE. CDR3 DNA sequence: TGTGCCAGCAGCCCCAAAGGGGGAGGGGGCTCCTACAATGAGCAGTTCTTC. The encoded protein is CASSPKGGGGSYNEQFF.

This clone came up once. This rearrangement joins TRBV7-9 to TRBJ1-1; TRBD1 matches at 10 bases. The CDR3 covers 15 residues. Germline CDR1 SEHNR, CDR2 FQNEAQ (reference sequence). J lost 3 bases, V lost 8 bases, and 9 bases had no gene match. The CDR3, as DNA: TGTGCCAGCTTCGCGGGGACAGGGGTTGACACTGAAGCTTTCTTT. It specifies CASFAGTGVDTEAFF.

The genes are TRBV10-3 and TRBJ2-7; TRBD1 or TRBD2 may be the D gene (6 bases each). Trimming shortened V by 0 bases and J by 4 bases, and 16 bases separated the two germline ends. CDR3 size: 16 residues. Germline V gene sequence: CDR1 ENHRY, CDR2 SYGVKD. The CDR3 is CAISESGGSPWYEQYF. As DNA, the CDR3 is TGTGCCATCAGTGAGTCGGGGGGCAGCCCCTGGTACGAGCAGTACTTC.

The gene calls are TRBV27 and TRBJ1-5; D unclear. V lost 5 bases, J lost 6 bases, and 5 bases lay in between. CDR3 length: 11 residues. Germline CDR1 is MNHEY and CDR2 is SMNVEV (reference sequence). The CDR3 spells CASSVRQPQHF. In DNA, the CDR3 is TGTGCCAGCAGTGTACGTCAGCCCCAGCATTTT.

The chain links TRBV6-6 to TRBJ2-7, with D maybe TRBD2 (6 bases). Germline V gene sequence: CDR1 MNHNY, CDR2 SVGAGI (reference sequence). CDR3 length equals 14 residues. V was clipped by 1 base and J by 5 bases, with 12 bases between them. The CDR3 loop is CASSYYPGDNEQYF. For the CDR3, the DNA is TGTGCCAGCAGTTACTATCCGGGAGACAACGAGCAGTACTTC.

The chain recombines TRBV18 with TRBJ1-5; 8 bases match TRBD1. Losses at the gene ends were 6 bases for V and 4 bases for J; bases not matched to a gene: 8. The CDR3 contains 15 residues. CDR1 and CDR2 (germline): KGHSH, LQKENI. In nucleotides, the CDR3 is TGTGCCAGCTCCCACGGACAGGGAGGTAATCAGCCCCAGCATTTT. Protein sequence: CASSHGQGGNQPQHF.

This clone appeared a single time. DNA of the CDR3: TGTGCCAGCGGACTAGCGGGCTTAGAGGGAGAGACCCAGTACTTC. Protein: CASGLAGLEGETQYF. The chain combines TRBV2 with TRBJ2-5; TRBD2 matches 11 bases. The CDR3 has 15 residues. Germline trimming cut 8 bases from V and 4 bases from J; bases unmatched to any gene: 9. From germline, CDR1 is SNHLY and CDR2 FYNNEI.

The chain recombines TRBV14 with TRBJ2-6; TRBD1 might be the D (5 bases). V lost 4 bases, J lost 4 bases, and 8 bases lay in between. CDR1 and CDR2 from the germline V gene are SGHDN and FVKESK. There are 14 residues in the CDR3. CDR3 residues: CASSPQVGANVLTF. Written as DNA, the CDR3 is TGTGCCAGCAGCCCACAGGTCGGGGCCAACGTCCTGACTTTC.

The V gene is TRBV28, the J gene TRBJ1-4; maybe TRBD1 (5 bases). This CDR3 has 14 residues. Germline values: CDR1 MDHEN, CDR2 SYDVKM. The V gene lost 7 bases and the J gene lost 5 bases, with 14 bases spanning the gap. The CDR3 sequence: CASKTGTGNEKLFF. The CDR3 DNA is TGTGCCAGCAAGACCGGGACGGGGAATGAAAAACTGTTTTTT.

The V and J genes are TRBV9 and TRBJ1-1; no clear D gene. The CDR3 loop spans 12 amino acids. The germline V gene has CDR1 SGDLS and CDR2 YYNGEE. The V end was cut by 4 bases, the J end by 10 bases, with 14 bases between. CDR3: CASSPVVGRAFF. CDR3 DNA: TGTGCCAGCAGCCCCGTGGTTGGGAGAGCTTTCTTT.

The chain employs TRBV18 and TRBJ1-1; D call uncertain. The germline V and J ends were trimmed by 3 bases and 0 bases, with 11 bases remaining between them. The germline CDR1 and CDR2 sequences are KGHSH and LQKENI. The CDR3 is made up of 15 amino acids. The chain's CDR3 is CASSPTEELNTEAFF. The CDR3 DNA sequence: TGTGCCAGCTCACCCACGGAGGAACTGAACACTGAAGCTTTCTTT.